These 23 T cell receptor beta chains were sequenced from one sample in a study of cytomegalovirus exposure and HLA in healthy donors. The PCR ran on 60 Vbeta and 13 Jbeta primers. Profiled with immunoSEQ multiplex PCR; TCRdb holds only in-frame clones, not every one. The sample yields around 180,000 clones, around 80% seen once. Material for sequencing was PBMCs. The receptor source for this set is a woman aged 40 to 55 in good health and CMV-seronegative.

This chain joins TRBV29-1 and TRBJ1-2; D unresolved. V was trimmed by 2 bases and J by 4 bases, leaving 5 bases between them. Looked up from germline, CDR1 is SQVTM and CDR2 is ANQGSEA. The CDR3 is 11 amino acids. This CDR3 reads CSVEQVYGYTF. The CDR3, as DNA: TGCAGCGTTGAACAGGTCTATGGCTACACCTTC.

The J gene is TRBJ1-5, the V gene TRBV6-1, with D unclear. CDR1 MNHNS and CDR2 SASEGT come from the germline V gene. V was clipped by 8 bases and J by 4 bases, with 9 bases between them. This CDR3 has 12 amino acids. The DNA of the CDR3 is TGTGCCAGCCAGACTGGGAATCAGCCCCAGCATTTT. Protein: CASQTGNQPQHF.

This chain joins TRBV7-8 and TRBJ2-1; 10 bases line up with TRBD2. The length of the CDR3 is 18 residues. Trimming at V came to 4 bases and at J to 6 bases, leaving 15 bases not matched to a gene. Germline CDR1 and CDR2: SGHVS and FQNEAQ. The CDR3 bases are TGTGCCAGCAGCTGGGGCTGGGGGACTAGCGAATTTCCCAATGAGCAGTTCTTC. Its translation: CASSWGWGTSEFPNEQFF.

The V and J genes are TRBV18 and TRBJ1-1, with 9 bases lining up with TRBD1. The CDR3 consists of 17 residues. V was clipped by 3 bases and J by 3 bases; unmatched bases: 11. Germline CDR1 reads KGHSH; CDR2 reads LQKENI. This CDR3 reads CASSPPGQGISDTEAFF. CDR3 bases: TGTGCCAGCTCACCGCCGGGACAGGGAATAAGTGACACTGAAGCTTTCTTT. Drawing the rest from reference TRBV18 and TRBJ1-1, the complete variable domain is NAGVMQNPRHLVRRRGQEARLRCSPMKGHSHVYWYRQLPEEGLKFMVYLQKENIIDESGMPKERFSAEFPKEGPSILRIQQVVRGDSAAYFCASSPPGQGISDTEAFFGQGTRLTVV.

Turning to this clone: The identical CDR3 is also encoded by other nucleotide sequences in the sample. CDR3 DNA sequence: TGTGCCAGCAGTGCCCGGACAGCCAATCAGCCCCAGCATTTT. Translation gives CASSARTANQPQHF. This chain joins TRBV27 and TRBJ1-5; tentatively, D is TRBD1 (6 bases). Per germline, CDR1 MNHEY and CDR2 SMNVEV (reference sequence). V lost 5 bases, J lost 3 bases, and 11 bases lay in between. There are 14 residues in the CDR3.

V gene TRBV5-1 combines with J gene TRBJ2-7; TRBD2 matches at 11 bases. Trimming removed 2 bases from V and 5 bases from J; junction bases left unmatched: 6. From germline, CDR1 is SGHRS and CDR2 YFSETQ. The CDR3 covers 15 residues. The CDR3 nucleotides read TGCGCCAGCAGCTTAACTAGCGGGGGCCCCGACGAGCAGTACTTC. Its protein product is CASSLTSGGPDEQYF.

The J gene is TRBJ2-7, the V gene TRBV18; 8 bases align to TRBD2. Per the germline V gene, CDR1 is KGHSH and CDR2 is LQKENI. The CDR3 extends over 17 amino acids. V shed 1 base, J shed 3 bases, and the junction held 11 bases outside the gene matches. The CDR3 loop reads CASSPLGPGGALYEQYF. The DNA for the CDR3 is TGTGCCAGCTCACCACTAGGCCCCGGGGGGGCCCTCTACGAGCAGTACTTC.

The rearrangement uses TRBV5-1 and TRBJ2-3; D remains unclear. Trimming cost V 0 bases and J 1 base, with 9 bases left between them. CDR1 and CDR2 from the germline V gene are SGHRS and YFSETQ. The CDR3 has 15 residues. CDR3 residues: CASSLVGLGTDTQYF. The CDR3 DNA sequence: TGCGCCAGCAGCTTGGTGGGCCTTGGCACAGATACGCAGTATTTT.

The CDR3 DNA sequence: TGTGCCAGTAGTATATCTCAGGGGAGAGAGACCCAGTACTTC. Protein: CASSISQGRETQYF. This chain links TRBV19 with TRBJ2-5, with TRBD1 as a possible D gene (6 bases). V lost 2 bases, J lost 4 bases, and 11 bases lay in between. Germline CDR1 LNHDA, CDR2 SQIVND (reference sequence). The CDR3 extends over 14 amino acids.

This sequence joins TRBV2 and TRBJ1-2; tentatively, D is TRBD1 (6 bases). Germline-derived CDR1 and CDR2 are SNHLY and FYNNEI. This CDR3 contains 16 residues. The V end lost 7 bases, the J end lost 1 base, and 19 bases lay between the germline ends. Here the CDR3 DNA reads TGTGCCAGCACCCGGACAGTGTTGAGGGGTAACTATGGCTACACCTTC. This gives the protein CASTRTVLRGNYGYTF.

The chain employs TRBV29-1 and TRBJ2-5; weak D call: TRBD1 (6 bases). Trimming cost V 5 bases and J 4 bases, with 11 bases left between them. Germline CDR1 SQVTM, CDR2 ANQGSEA. The CDR3 totals 12 residues. The CDR3 reads CSVRQVGETQYF. The CDR3 DNA reads as TGCAGCGTTCGACAGGTGGGAGAGACCCAGTACTTC. The full variable domain, rest sourced from reference TRBV29-1 and TRBJ2-5, is SAVISQKPSRDICQRGTSLTIQCQVDSQVTMMFWYRQQPGQSLTLIATANQGSEATYESGFVIDKFPISRPNLTFSTLTVSNMSPEDSSIYLCSVRQVGETQYFGPGTRLLVL.

The rearrangement uses TRBV7-9 and TRBJ2-1, with 13 bases lining up with TRBD2. Germline values: CDR1 SEHNR, CDR2 FQNEAQ (reference sequence). V gave up 1 base and J gave up 7 bases; unmatched junction bases: 10. The CDR3 contains 18 residues. CDR3 bases: TGTGCCAGCAGCTTAGACCCAACTAGCGGGGGGGCATGGAATGAGCAGTTCTTC. This translates into CASSLDPTSGGAWNEQFF.

The chain couples TRBV5-4 to TRBJ1-4; unclear D gene. Germline CDR1 and CDR2: SGHNT and YYREEE (reference sequence). CDR3 size: 16 residues. V was clipped by 4 bases and J by 8 bases, with 21 bases between them. DNA for the CDR3: TGTGCCAGCAGCCCCTACCTGGCGGGCGGGTACGAAAAACTGTTTTTT. It specifies CASSPYLAGGYEKLFF.

The rearrangement joins TRBV5-1 to TRBJ2-7; D perhaps matches TRBD1 (6 bases). From germline, CDR1 is SGHRS and CDR2 YFSETQ. The ends were cut back, 4 bases at V and 0 bases at J, with 14 bases in the middle. The CDR3 is made up of 15 amino acids. DNA for the CDR3: TGCGCCAGCAGCGTAGACAGGCCCACCTCCTACGAGCAGTACTTC. It yields the protein CASSVDRPTSYEQYF.

This clone was detected a few times. J is TRBJ2-5 and V is TRBV9; D unclear. Germline V gives CDR1 SGDLS, CDR2 YYNGEE. Between the trimmed V and J ends, which lost 1 base and 1 base, there was a span of 8 bases. The CDR3 has 14 amino acids. The CDR3 region is CASSVSTVQETQYF. The CDR3, as DNA: TGTGCCAGCAGCGTATCTACAGTCCAAGAGACCCAGTACTTC.

This clone showed up just once. The chain carries TRBV27 and TRBJ1-3, with TRBD1 as a possible D gene (5 bases). Germline V gene lookup returns CDR1 MNHEY and CDR2 SMNVEV (reference sequence). Trimming left V 2 bases short and J 0 bases short, with 8 bases between. The CDR3 consists of 15 residues. CDR3 in DNA: TGTGCCAGCAGTTTAGAAGGGGCCTCTGGAAACACCATATATTTT. It codes for CASSLEGASGNTIYF.

In nucleotides, the CDR3 is TGTGCTAGCGCTGAGGGACAGGGGGCGGGAAGGCAGTTCTTC. Its translation: CASAEGQGAGRQFF. The chain joins TRBV7-7 to TRBJ2-1, with TRBD1 identical over 12 bases. The CDR3 totals 14 residues. CDR1 is SSHAT and CDR2 is FNYEAQ in the germline V gene (reference sequence).

V usage is TRBV30 and J usage is TRBJ2-7; the D gene is possibly TRBD1 (5 bases). The ends were cut back, 1 base at V and 1 base at J, with 20 bases in the middle. Looked up from germline, CDR1 is GTSNPN and CDR2 is SVGIG (reference sequence). CDR3 length equals 17 residues. The CDR3 DNA sequence: TGTGCCTGGAGTGGCCGGACACCACGAACCCAATCCTACGAGCAGTACTTC. This sequence encodes CAWSGRTPRTQSYEQYF.

In this sample, this clone turned up once. Other DNA sequences in the same sample also yield this CDR3. CDR3 amino acids: CASSLDRGEQYF. The DNA of the CDR3 is TGTGCCAGCAGCTTAGATCGGGGCGAGCAGTACTTC. The chain links TRBV7-6 to TRBJ2-7; weak D call: TRBD2 (5 bases). V lost 1 base and J 6 bases, leaving 7 bases between the germline ends. This CDR3 has 12 residues. Germline CDR1 is SGHVS and CDR2 is FNYEAQ. The full variable domain, completed using reference TRBV7-6 and TRBJ2-7, is GAGVSQSPRYKVTKRGQDVALRCDPISGHVSLYWYRQALGQGPEFLTYFNYEAQQDKSGLPNDRFSAERPEGSISTLTIQRTEQRDSAMYRCASSLDRGEQYFGPGTRLTVT.

The V gene is TRBV9, the J gene TRBJ2-7; 7 bases agree with TRBD1. Germline V gene lookup returns CDR1 SGDLS and CDR2 YYNGEE. The junction had 3 bases not matched to a gene; V was cut back by 3 bases and J by 0 bases. This CDR3 spans 14 amino acids. The CDR3 DNA is TGTGCCAGCAGCGGACGGGACAGCTCCTACGAGCAGTACTTC. Translating it yields CASSGRDSSYEQYF.

This clone was recorded a few times. The chain uses TRBV5-5 and TRBJ1-4; a possible D gene is TRBD1 (6 bases). Germline CDR1 is SGHKS and CDR2 is YYEKEE (reference sequence). Trimming left V 4 bases short and J 3 bases short, with 13 bases between. The CDR3 is 15 residues long. CDR3 amino acids: CASSPGHLPNEKLFF. Written as DNA, the CDR3 is TGTGCCAGCAGCCCGGGACACTTACCTAATGAAAAACTGTTTTTT.

The chain joins TRBV5-4 to TRBJ1-6; D perhaps matches TRBD1 (6 bases). The CDR3 has 16 residues. The V gene's germline CDR1 is SGHNT and CDR2 YYREEE (reference sequence). V was shortened by 0 bases and J by 7 bases, with 14 bases between the two germline ends. CDR3 loop: CASSLDRESRNSPLHF. The CDR3 DNA reads TGTGCCAGCAGCTTGGACAGGGAGAGTAGGAATTCACCCCTCCACTTT.

The chain is built from TRBV18 and TRBJ1-2; the D is unclear. The ends were cut back, 1 base at V and 7 bases at J, with 10 bases in the middle. The CDR3 spans 13 residues. Germline V gives CDR1 KGHSH, CDR2 LQKENI. CDR3 amino acids: CASSPQLSGGYTF. The CDR3, as DNA: TGTGCCAGCTCACCACAGCTCTCCGGTGGCTACACCTTC.